These T cell receptor beta chains were read from a single sample in a study of T-cell memory formation after mild COVID-19. Via MiXCR, TCRdb re-called the 5' RACE reads, giving one row per CDR3 protein. The data contain 150,000 to 200,000 distinct CDR3 sequences, under 14% of them seen just once; the ten biggest clones take up more than 3.5%. The material sequenced was PBMCs or a T cell subset sorted from them (not recorded which). These receptors were collected from a man aged 18 to 30 who had mild COVID-19 (a few samples of this study predate the infection). Cell type and time point are not known. Each CDR3 is given with its conserved first and last residue. The order of the fields is D gene, clone size, J gene, V gene, CDR3 DNA, CDR3 protein. D genes are given only for firm matches. A row's size may be missing; if present it is once, few, many or a size class.

d_gene: TRBD1
abundance: few
j_gene: TRBJ2-1
v_gene: TRBV3-1
CDR3nt: TGTGCCAGCAGCCGGGGACAGGGGGCGCTTGGTAAGGAGTTCTTC
CDR3aa: CASSRGQGALGKEFF

d_gene: NA
abundance: NA
j_gene: TRBJ1-4
v_gene: TRBV5-1
CDR3nt: TGCGCCAGCAGCCCGGGACGGACAGCCTTTAATGAAAAACTGTTTTTT
CDR3aa: CASSPGRTAFNEKLFF

d_gene: NA
abundance: few
j_gene: TRBJ2-3
v_gene: TRBV4-3
CDR3nt: TGCGCCAGCAGCCAAGATCTACAGGGCGGCACAGATACGCAGTATTTT
CDR3aa: CASSQDLQGGTDTQYF

d_gene: NA
abundance: NA
j_gene: TRBJ1-4
v_gene: TRBV7-8
CDR3nt: TGTGCCAGCAGCCCCCGTCCCGGGACGGCCTTTAATGAAAAACTGTTTTTT
CDR3aa: CASSPRPGTAFNEKLFF

d_gene: NA
abundance: many
j_gene: TRBJ2-3
v_gene: TRBV7-2
CDR3nt: TGTGCCAGCAGTCCGGGGGCAGGGGCAGATACGCAGTATTTT
CDR3aa: CASSPGAGADTQYF

d_gene: TRBD1
abundance: few
j_gene: TRBJ1-2
v_gene: TRBV7-9
CDR3nt: TGTGCCAGCAGCCAGAGAAACAGGGGGCTAGACTATGGCTACACCTTC
CDR3aa: CASSQRNRGLDYGYTF

d_gene: TRBD1
abundance: NA
j_gene: TRBJ2-3
v_gene: TRBV12-5
CDR3nt: TGTGCTAGTGGTTTGCCACTCTGGCGGACAGGGGCACATACGCAGTATTTT
CDR3aa: CASGLPLWRTGAHTQYF

d_gene: TRBD1
abundance: NA
j_gene: TRBJ2-7
v_gene: TRBV4-3
CDR3nt: TGCGCCAGCAGCCACCGGACAGGAGGCTACGAGCAGTACTTC
CDR3aa: CASSHRTGGYEQYF

d_gene: NA
abundance: few
j_gene: TRBJ1-1
v_gene: TRBV20-1
CDR3nt: TGCAGTGCTAGATCCGGGGCGAACACTGAAGCTTTCTTT
CDR3aa: CSARSGANTEAFF

d_gene: TRBD1
abundance: many
j_gene: TRBJ1-6
v_gene: TRBV5-1
CDR3nt: TGCGCCAGCAGCGTCCAGGGGGCGCGGACACCCCTCCACTTT
CDR3aa: CASSVQGARTPLHF

d_gene: NA
abundance: NA
j_gene: TRBJ1-4
v_gene: TRBV20-1
CDR3nt: TGCAGTGCTGGGCACGGGCGCCGAGGTGAAAAACTGTTTTTT
CDR3aa: CSAGHGRRGEKLFF

d_gene: NA
abundance: NA
j_gene: TRBJ2-1
v_gene: TRBV7-9
CDR3nt: TGTGCCAGCTCCCGGACATGGCAGTTCTTC
CDR3aa: CASSRTWQFF

d_gene: NA
abundance: few
j_gene: TRBJ2-3
v_gene: TRBV30
CDR3nt: TGTGCCTGGAGCCACCGAGGGCCAGATACGCAGTATTTT
CDR3aa: CAWSHRGPDTQYF

d_gene: NA
abundance: few
j_gene: TRBJ2-5
v_gene: TRBV20-1
CDR3nt: TGCAGTGCTGATACGGCCGTACAAGAGACCCAGTACTTC
CDR3aa: CSADTAVQETQYF

d_gene: NA
abundance: NA
j_gene: TRBJ2-7
v_gene: TRBV29-1
CDR3nt: TGCAGCGTGGGTGCTGGGGGTTATTGGGAGCAGTACTTC
CDR3aa: CSVGAGGYWEQYF

d_gene: NA
abundance: few
j_gene: TRBJ2-7
v_gene: TRBV7-2
CDR3nt: TGTGCCAGCAGCACCCACGGGAGAGAGCAGTACTTC
CDR3aa: CASSTHGREQYF

d_gene: NA
abundance: few
j_gene: TRBJ1-2
v_gene: TRBV5-5
CDR3nt: TGTGCCAGCAGCTTGGAGGGCCCGACGGGCTACACCTTC
CDR3aa: CASSLEGPTGYTF

d_gene: NA
abundance: few
j_gene: TRBJ2-3
v_gene: TRBV7-9
CDR3nt: TGTGCCAGCAGCCGAGGAGAGCCAGATACGCAGTATTTT
CDR3aa: CASSRGEPDTQYF

d_gene: NA
abundance: NA
j_gene: TRBJ2-4
v_gene: TRBV9
CDR3nt: TGTGCCAGCAGCTCCCGGTACGCCAAAAACATTCAGTACTTC
CDR3aa: CASSSRYAKNIQYF

d_gene: NA
abundance: few
j_gene: TRBJ2-1
v_gene: TRBV27
CDR3nt: TGTGCCAGCAGTCATCAGGGGGGGAATGAGCAGTTCTTC
CDR3aa: CASSHQGGNEQFF

d_gene: NA
abundance: NA
j_gene: TRBJ1-1
v_gene: TRBV4-3
CDR3nt: TGCGCCAGCAGCCAAGATCAGTGGGGTGAGACTGAAGCTTTCTTT
CDR3aa: CASSQDQWGETEAFF

d_gene: NA
abundance: few
j_gene: TRBJ1-1
v_gene: TRBV5-1
CDR3nt: TGCGCCAGCAGCACGGGGGGACGGGACCACACTGAAGCTTTCTTT
CDR3aa: CASSTGGRDHTEAFF

d_gene: NA
abundance: NA
j_gene: TRBJ1-5
v_gene: TRBV7-2
CDR3nt: TGTGCCAGCAGCTTAAGTGGACATCGAAGCAATCAGCCCCAGCATTTT
CDR3aa: CASSLSGHRSNQPQHF

d_gene: NA
abundance: few
j_gene: TRBJ1-1
v_gene: TRBV4-3
CDR3nt: TGCGCCAGCAGCCAGCCCGACAAGAACACTGAAGCTTTCTTT
CDR3aa: CASSQPDKNTEAFF

d_gene: NA
abundance: many
j_gene: TRBJ2-3
v_gene: TRBV12-3/TRBV12-4
CDR3nt: TGTGCCAGCAGTCTATTGAGAAGAGATACGCAGTATTTT
CDR3aa: CASSLLRRDTQYF

d_gene: NA
abundance: NA
j_gene: TRBJ1-6
v_gene: TRBV7-9
CDR3nt: TGTGCCAGCAGCCAGGGGACCTTCTCACCCCTCCACTTT
CDR3aa: CASSQGTFSPLHF

d_gene: NA
abundance: many
j_gene: TRBJ2-3
v_gene: TRBV29-1
CDR3nt: TGCAGCGTTGTGCGGAGGGGAGCAGATACGCAGTATTTT
CDR3aa: CSVVRRGADTQYF

d_gene: TRBD1
abundance: few
j_gene: TRBJ2-5
v_gene: TRBV4-3
CDR3nt: TGCGCCAGTAAAAACCGAAGACAGGGGGAAGAGACCCAGTACTTC
CDR3aa: CASKNRRQGEETQYF

d_gene: NA
abundance: many
j_gene: TRBJ2-3
v_gene: TRBV4-1
CDR3nt: TGCGCCAGCAGCCAAGAAGGCCAGCCAAGCACAGATACGCAGTATTTT
CDR3aa: CASSQEGQPSTDTQYF

d_gene: NA
abundance: NA
j_gene: TRBJ1-6
v_gene: TRBV25-1
CDR3nt: TGTGCCAGCAGTAAACAGGGCGAGATTTCACCCCTCCACTTT
CDR3aa: CASSKQGEISPLHF

d_gene: TRBD1
abundance: many
j_gene: TRBJ2-3
v_gene: TRBV6-5
CDR3nt: TGTGCCAGCAGCCCGGACAGGGCACGAGATACGCAGTATTTT
CDR3aa: CASSPDRARDTQYF

d_gene: NA
abundance: NA
j_gene: TRBJ2-4
v_gene: TRBV20-1
CDR3nt: TGCAGTGCGCCGCGGTTCGGCCCGGAGGTTCAGTACTTC
CDR3aa: CSAPRFGPEVQYF

d_gene: NA
abundance: NA
j_gene: TRBJ2-1
v_gene: TRBV15
CDR3nt: TGTGCCACCATGTCGGGCAAACCCATGGTCGGAAATGAGCAGTTCTTC
CDR3aa: CATMSGKPMVGNEQFF

d_gene: NA
abundance: NA
j_gene: TRBJ1-1
v_gene: TRBV18
CDR3nt: TGTGCCAGCTCCCGGGCCTCCGACCCTGTCACTGAAGCTTTCTTT
CDR3aa: CASSRASDPVTEAFF

d_gene: NA
abundance: few
j_gene: TRBJ2-5
v_gene: TRBV29-1
CDR3nt: TGCAGCTTTGCACCGGGCCATCTCCGGGAGACCCAGTACTTC
CDR3aa: CSFAPGHLRETQYF

d_gene: TRBD1
abundance: few
j_gene: TRBJ1-6
v_gene: TRBV11-2
CDR3nt: TGTGCCAGCAGCTCGACAGGGGGCTCGTATTCACCCCTCCACTTT
CDR3aa: CASSSTGGSYSPLHF

d_gene: NA
abundance: NA
j_gene: TRBJ2-7
v_gene: TRBV27
CDR3nt: TGTGCCAGCAGTTTATACCCGACAACCTACGAGCAGTACTTC
CDR3aa: CASSLYPTTYEQYF

d_gene: NA
abundance: few
j_gene: TRBJ2-5
v_gene: TRBV27
CDR3nt: TGTGCCAGCAGTATGAGGGCCCACGGAGAGACCCAGTACTTC
CDR3aa: CASSMRAHGETQYF

d_gene: TRBD1
abundance: few
j_gene: TRBJ2-5
v_gene: TRBV4-3
CDR3nt: TGCGCCAGCAGCCAAGGGCACAGGGGGCGTAGGGAGACCCAGTACTTC
CDR3aa: CASSQGHRGRRETQYF

d_gene: NA
abundance: many
j_gene: TRBJ2-3
v_gene: TRBV9
CDR3nt: TGTGCCAGCAGCGTAACTAGCACAGATACGCAGTATTTT
CDR3aa: CASSVTSTDTQYF

d_gene: TRBD1
abundance: few
j_gene: TRBJ2-5
v_gene: TRBV12-3/TRBV12-4
CDR3nt: TGTGCCAGCAGTTTATCGAAGACAGGGCTCCAAGAGACCCAGTACTTC
CDR3aa: CASSLSKTGLQETQYF

d_gene: NA
abundance: NA
j_gene: TRBJ2-1
v_gene: TRBV7-8
CDR3nt: TGTGCCAGCAGCCTTGGCAGGGAACCCTACAATGAGCAGTTCTTC
CDR3aa: CASSLGREPYNEQFF

d_gene: TRBD2
abundance: few
j_gene: TRBJ2-2
v_gene: TRBV4-3
CDR3nt: TGCGCCAGCAGCCGCGGACTAGCGGGGGCGAACACCGGGGAGCTGTTTTTT
CDR3aa: CASSRGLAGANTGELFF

d_gene: TRBD2
abundance: NA
j_gene: TRBJ2-3
v_gene: TRBV7-2
CDR3nt: TGTGCCAGCAAGCGGGGGGGCACAGATACGCAGTATTTT
CDR3aa: CASKRGGTDTQYF

d_gene: NA
abundance: NA
j_gene: TRBJ2-2
v_gene: TRBV6-2/TRBV6-3
CDR3nt: TGTGCCAGCACCCAGCAATGGGGGGCCGGGCGGACCGGGGAGCTGTTTTTT
CDR3aa: CASTQQWGAGRTGELFF

d_gene: NA
abundance: NA
j_gene: TRBJ1-1
v_gene: TRBV2
CDR3nt: TGTGCCAGCAACCTAGAGCGAGGCACTGAAGCTTTCTTT
CDR3aa: CASNLERGTEAFF

d_gene: NA
abundance: NA
j_gene: TRBJ2-5
v_gene: TRBV13
CDR3nt: TGTGCCAGCAGCTTAGGCGGACGGGGTCACCAAGAGACCCAGTACTTC
CDR3aa: CASSLGGRGHQETQYF

d_gene: NA
abundance: NA
j_gene: TRBJ1-1
v_gene: TRBV7-2
CDR3nt: TGTGCCAGCAGCTTAATAGTCCGGACTGAAGCTTTCTTT
CDR3aa: CASSLIVRTEAFF

d_gene: NA
abundance: few
j_gene: TRBJ1-1
v_gene: TRBV10-3
CDR3nt: TGTGCCATCAGTGAGTCGCGGACGATGAACACTGAAGCTTTCTTT
CDR3aa: CAISESRTMNTEAFF

d_gene: TRBD1
abundance: NA
j_gene: TRBJ1-2
v_gene: TRBV7-3
CDR3nt: TGTGCCAGCAGCCCCTCCCGGACAGGGAAAGGCTACACCTTC
CDR3aa: CASSPSRTGKGYTF

d_gene: NA
abundance: NA
j_gene: TRBJ2-3
v_gene: TRBV20-1
CDR3nt: TGCAGTGCTGCTACTCCTGGGACAGATACGCAGTATTTT
CDR3aa: CSAATPGTDTQYF

d_gene: NA
abundance: few
j_gene: TRBJ1-4
v_gene: TRBV2
CDR3nt: TGTGCCAGCAGACCACAGTCAACTAATGAAAAACTGTTTTTT
CDR3aa: CASRPQSTNEKLFF

d_gene: NA
abundance: few
j_gene: TRBJ2-7
v_gene: TRBV4-2
CDR3nt: TGTGCCAGCAGCCAAGACTGGATGGGCGTGAACGAGCAGTACTTC
CDR3aa: CASSQDWMGVNEQYF

d_gene: NA
abundance: NA
j_gene: TRBJ1-1
v_gene: TRBV12-3/TRBV12-4
CDR3nt: TGTGCCAGCACCTTGGGGGACGGAGGCCGTGCTTTCTTT
CDR3aa: CASTLGDGGRAFF

d_gene: NA
abundance: many
j_gene: TRBJ1-1
v_gene: TRBV5-1
CDR3nt: TGCGCCAGCAGCTTGGACCGGGGTTTCACTGAAGCTTTCTTT
CDR3aa: CASSLDRGFTEAFF